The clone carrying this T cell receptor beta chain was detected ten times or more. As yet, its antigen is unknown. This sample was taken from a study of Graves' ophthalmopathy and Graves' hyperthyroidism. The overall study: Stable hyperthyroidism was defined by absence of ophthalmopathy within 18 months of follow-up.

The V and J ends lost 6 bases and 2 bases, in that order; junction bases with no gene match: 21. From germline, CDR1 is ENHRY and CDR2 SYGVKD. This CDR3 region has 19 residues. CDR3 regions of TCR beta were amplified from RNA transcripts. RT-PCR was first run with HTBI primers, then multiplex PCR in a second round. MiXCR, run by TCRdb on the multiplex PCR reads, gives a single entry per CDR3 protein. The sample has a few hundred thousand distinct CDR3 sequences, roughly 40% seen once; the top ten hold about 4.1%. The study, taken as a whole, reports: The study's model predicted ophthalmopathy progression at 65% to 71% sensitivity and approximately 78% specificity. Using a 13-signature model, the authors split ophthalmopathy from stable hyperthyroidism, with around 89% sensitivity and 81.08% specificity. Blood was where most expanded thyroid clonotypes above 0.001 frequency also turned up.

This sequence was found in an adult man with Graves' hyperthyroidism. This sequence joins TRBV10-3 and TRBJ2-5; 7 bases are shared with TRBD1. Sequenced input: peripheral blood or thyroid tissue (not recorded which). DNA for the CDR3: TGTGCCATCAGCGACCAAACAGGGGCCCCAGGGGATCTACAAGAGACCCAGTACTTC. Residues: CAISDQTGAPGDLQETQYF.